A selection of T cell receptor beta chains follows, all from one sample in a study of vaccination and CD4 T cells after COVID-19. Antigens for these TCRs are unknown. In TCRdb, the PCR reads were re-called with MiXCR into one record per CDR3 protein. The profile shows approximately 20,000 distinct CDR3 sequences, about 51% of them singletons. The sequenced material came from CD4+ T cells from blood, cultured in vitro. These receptors were taken from a human donor who had recovered from COVID-19. CDR3s include the opening cysteine and the closing phenylalanine or tryptophan.

J,V,CDR3
TRBJ1-6,TRBV27,CASSTPSRGNNSPLHF
TRBJ2-1,TRBV6-5,CASSYSTGTTQFF
TRBJ1-2,TRBV6-1,CASSDRDRGGYTF
TRBJ1-2,TRBV19,CASSSVTGGYGYTF
TRBJ2-7,TRBV19,CATTPGTGSPGGMGEQYF
TRBJ2-5,TRBV27,CASGGQRGTQYF
TRBJ2-7,TRBV6-2/TRBV6-3,CASSYSVAGGLSYEQYF
TRBJ2-3,TRBV10-3,CAISVGLGDTQYF
TRBJ1-2,TRBV6-1,CASSEVYGTGYGYTF
TRBJ2-7,TRBV6-1,CASSPRPVGYEQYF
TRBJ2-5,TRBV6-1,CASRGTSGPKKETQYF
TRBJ1-1,TRBV11-3,CASSSDGFGTGESNTEAFF
TRBJ1-5,TRBV2,CASAGDRGNQPQHF
TRBJ2-7,TRBV7-2,CASSQSGTGTYEQYF
TRBJ1-1,TRBV19,CASSIVGTANTEAFF
TRBJ2-6,TRBV25-1,CASSLQGTGANVLTF
TRBJ1-3,TRBV7-8,CASSRDQAGNTIYF
TRBJ1-1,TRBV27,CASSLSRNTEAFF